This TCR beta chain was found in a study of cytomegalovirus exposure and HLA in healthy donors. Across the whole study: The same platform as the roughly 700 first-cohort repertoires was used for the roughly 130 validation repertoires, a later analysis reported.

The study drew the donors from its 120-subject validation cohort, separate from the roughly 710-subject first cohort. The study, taken as a whole, reports: A subsequent analysis found that TCR clusters from the first cohort also tended to co-occur in the roughly 120 validation repertoires, with about 93% of cluster scores above 0. Specificity of a few CMV-associated chains for CMV antigens was verified in vitro.

Germline CDR1 MDHEN, CDR2 SYDVKM. V was clipped by 5 bases and J by 1 base, with 17 bases between them. This CDR3 comprises 16 residues. TCRdb's table, derived via immunoSEQ multiplex PCR, lists solely in-frame clones and lacks some. The repertoire holds 200,000 or so clones, around 88% seen once, with approximately 2.9% in the top ten. This clone was counted once. What it binds is not known. The sequenced sample consisted of PBMCs. The clonotype comes from a woman aged 18-29 years in good health and CMV-seronegative. The rearrangement uses TRBV28 and TRBJ1-2; D gene unclear. The CDR3 sequence is CASSPPAGSNNYGYTF. The CDR3 region has the DNA TGTGCCAGCAGTCCCCCGGCCGGGTCGAATAACTATGGCTACACCTTC.